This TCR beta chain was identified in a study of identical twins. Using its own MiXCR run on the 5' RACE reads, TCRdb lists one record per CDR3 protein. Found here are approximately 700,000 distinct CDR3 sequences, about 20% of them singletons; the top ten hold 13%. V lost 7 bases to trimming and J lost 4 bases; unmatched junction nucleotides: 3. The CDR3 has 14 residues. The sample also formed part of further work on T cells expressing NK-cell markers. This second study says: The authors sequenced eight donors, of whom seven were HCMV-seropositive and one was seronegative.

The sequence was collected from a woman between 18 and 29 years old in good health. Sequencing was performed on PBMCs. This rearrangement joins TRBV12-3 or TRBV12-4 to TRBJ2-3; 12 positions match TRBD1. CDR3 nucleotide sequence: TGTGCCAGCAAGAGGGACAGGGGGCCAGATACGCAGTATTTT. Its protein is CASKRDRGPDTQYF.